The 30 T cell receptor beta chains listed next were all sequenced from one sample in a study of human T cells and chemical hapten exposure. TCRdb re-called the RACE reads with MiXCR, one entry per CDR3 protein. Seen here are about 51,000 distinct CDR3 sequences, roughly 8.8% observed once, and the top ten hold around 15%. Time point noted: pre-sensitization, week 0. The treatment here: therapeutic diphenylcyclopropenone sensitization with weekly scalp DPC. Source: whole blood, taken in connection with sensitization to the hapten diphenylcyclopropenone (DPC). The source of these receptors is a middle-aged woman with alopecia areata. Some clones in this sample may be carry-over from other donors' samples.

A few counts support this clonotype. The chain carries TRBV7-6 and TRBJ2-1; 7 bases are shared with TRBD2. V shed 4 bases and J 4 bases; nucleotides not matched to a gene: 10. Germline-derived CDR1 and CDR2 are SGHVS and FNYEAQ. The CDR3 totals 16 residues. DNA for the CDR3: TGTGCCAGCAGCTATGTCCCCAGCGGGGAGTACAATGAGCAGTTCTTC. It translates to CASSYVPSGEYNEQFF.

In its sample, this clonotype was seen many times. The CDR3 coding sequence is TGTGCCAGCAGCTTCGGACTCTCCTACGAGCAGTACTTC. This gives the protein CASSFGLSYEQYF. This sequence joins TRBV5-4 and TRBJ2-7; TRBD2 might be the D (5 bases). This CDR3 has 13 residues. CDR1 and CDR2 (germline): SGHNT, YYREEE (reference sequence). V was cut by 2 bases and J by 0 bases, with 6 bases left in between. Variable domain in full (rest from reference TRBV5-4 and TRBJ2-7): ETGVTQSPTHLIKTRGQQVTLRCSSQSGHNTVSWYQQALGQGPQFIFQYYREEENGRGNFPPRFSGLQFPNYSSELNVNALELDDSALYLCASSFGLSYEQYFGPGTRLTVT.

This clonotype was detected ten times or more. The rearrangement links TRBV9 to TRBJ2-7; 9 bases are a match to TRBD1. V lost 0 bases and J lost 6; bases outside the gene matches: 7. Germline CDR1 and CDR2: SGDLS and YYNGEE. The CDR3 spans 15 residues. The CDR3 protein is CASSVVGTGFGEQYF. The CDR3 nucleotides are TGTGCCAGCAGCGTAGTTGGGACAGGGTTCGGCGAGCAGTACTTC.

This clonotype has a handful of counts. J is TRBJ1-5 and V is TRBV2; 9 positions match TRBD1. V shed 4 bases, J shed 6 bases, and the junction held 7 bases outside the gene matches. There are 15 residues in the CDR3. From germline, CDR1 is SNHLY and CDR2 FYNNEI. CDR3 loop: CASSAPGQGSQPQHF. DNA of the CDR3: TGTGCCAGCAGTGCCCCGGGACAGGGAAGTCAGCCCCAGCATTTT. Full variable domain (rest looked up from reference TRBV2 and TRBJ1-5): EPEVTQTPSHQVTQMGQEVILRCVPISNHLYFYWYRQILGQKVEFLVSFYNNEISEKSEIFDDQFSVERPDGSNFTLKIRSTKLEDSAMYFCASSAPGQGSQPQHFGDGTRLSIL.

This clonotype was seen only a few times. V and J are TRBV20-1 and TRBJ1-6; D is uncertain. V lost 5 bases to trimming and J lost 7 bases, with 12 bases between them. Germline lookup yields CDR1 DFQATT and CDR2 SNEGSKA (reference sequence). The CDR3 is 13 amino acids. The CDR3 protein is CSAVRARNSPLHF. DNA for the CDR3: TGCAGTGCTGTTCGGGCGCGGAATTCACCCCTCCACTTT.

The V gene is TRBV9, the J gene TRBJ2-7, with a possible D match to TRBD1 (6 bases). Trimming shortened V by 4 bases and J by 5 bases, and 16 bases separated the two germline ends. The V gene's germline CDR1 is SGDLS and CDR2 YYNGEE. The CDR3 runs 14 residues. CDR3 sequence: CASSPTGLFHEQYF. CDR3 nucleotide sequence: TGTGCCAGCAGCCCTACAGGGCTCTTCCACGAGCAGTACTTC.

This chain uses TRBV11-2 with TRBJ1-6; D is unresolved. The CDR3 covers 16 residues. The V and J ends lost 0 bases and 1 base respectively, with 7 bases between them. Germline loops: CDR1 SGHAT, CDR2 FQNNGV. CDR3 DNA sequence: TGTGCCAGCAGCTTAGACAGCAGATCCTATAATTCACCCCTCCACTTT. It encodes CASSLDSRSYNSPLHF. Complete variable domain (other parts from reference TRBV11-2 and TRBJ1-6): EAGVAQSPRYKIIEKRQSVAFWCNPISGHATLYWYQQILGQGPKLLIQFQNNGVVDDSQLPKDRFSAERLKGVDSTLKIQPAKLEDSAVYLCASSLDSRSYNSPLHFGNGTRLTVT.

The chain joins TRBV5-1 to TRBJ2-7; 8 bases line up with TRBD1. V lost 5 bases and J lost 5; bases outside the gene matches: 9. The CDR3 is 14 amino acids. The V gene's germline CDR1 is SGHRS and CDR2 YFSETQ. In DNA, the CDR3 is TGCGCCAGCAGTCAGACAGGGGAGGCCCACGAGCAGTACTTC. Translating it yields CASSQTGEAHEQYF.

This clonotype turned up a few times. The chain recombines TRBV12-3 or TRBV12-4 with TRBJ2-1; no clear D gene. The CDR3 is made up of 13 amino acids. Deletions cut 1 base from V and 4 bases from J, with 5 bases between. CDR3 sequence reads: CASSLVLYNEQFF. The CDR3, as DNA: TGTGCCAGCAGTTTAGTTCTATACAATGAGCAGTTCTTC.

This clonotype has more than one count but fewer than ten. A read error is possible here, since a much larger clone lies one base away. This rearrangement joins TRBV12-3 or TRBV12-4 to TRBJ2-7; D possibly corresponds to TRBD1 (5 bases). The ends were cut back, 4 bases at V and 2 bases at J, with 9 bases in the middle. This CDR3 has 13 residues. Here the CDR3 DNA reads TGTGCCAGCAGTTACGACAGTCCCTACGAGCAGTACTTC. The encoded protein is CASSYDSPYEQYF.

This clonotype was found many times. The chain has TRBV6-2 or TRBV6-3 and TRBJ2-2, with D hard to call. Germline CDR1 and CDR2: MNHEY and SVGEGT. V was shortened by 5 bases and J by 0 bases, with 16 bases between the two germline ends. This CDR3 is built from 17 residues. CDR3 region: CASSLTPGNANTGELFF. The CDR3 coding sequence is TGTGCCAGCAGTCTGACTCCAGGCAACGCGAACACCGGGGAGCTGTTTTTT.

This clonotype was observed at least ten times. The rearrangement links TRBV30 to TRBJ1-2; D possibly corresponds to TRBD1 (5 bases). V lost 2 bases and J 6 bases, leaving 16 bases between the germline ends. The germline V gene encodes CDR1 GTSNPN and CDR2 SVGIG (reference sequence). The CDR3 is made up of 14 amino acids. CDR3 loop: CAWSRGTRHHGYTF. CDR3 bases: TGTGCCTGGAGTAGGGGAACCCGACACCATGGCTACACCTTC.

A few counts support this clonotype. The chain recombines TRBV27 with TRBJ2-6, with D tentatively TRBD1 (6 bases). V was cut by 4 bases and J by 4 bases, with 17 bases left in between. Germline V gene sequence: CDR1 MNHEY, CDR2 SMNVEV (reference sequence). The CDR3 consists of 17 residues. CDR3 in DNA: TGTGCCAGCAGTTCGACAGGATTAACTCTCGGGGCCAACGTCCTGACTTTC. Encoded protein: CASSSTGLTLGANVLTF.

This clonotype has a count of ten or more. The genes are TRBV5-1 and TRBJ2-7; perhaps D is TRBD1 or TRBD2 (5 bases each). Germline V gene sequence: CDR1 SGHRS, CDR2 YFSETQ. There are 14 residues in the CDR3. V gave up 2 bases and J gave up 3 bases, with 12 bases separating them. The DNA for the CDR3 is TGCGCCAGCAGCTTTGGGACCGTAGACTACGAGCAGTACTTC. Translation: CASSFGTVDYEQYF. Combining the CDR3 with reference TRBV5-1 and TRBJ2-7 gives the whole variable domain KAGVTQTPRYLIKTRGQQVTLSCSPISGHRSVSWYQQTPGQGLQFLFEYFSETQRNKGNFPGRFSGRQFSNSRSEMNVSTLELGDSALYLCASSFGTVDYEQYFGPGTRLTVT.

This clonotype qualifies as medium-sized. The CDR3 nucleotides read TGTGCAAGTCGCTTAGGAAGGGGGACAACCAACTATAGCAATCAGCCCCAGCATTTT. It yields the protein CASRLGRGTTNYSNQPQHF. This sequence joins TRBV12-2 and TRBJ1-5; the table's TRBD1 call for D was not verified on the DNA. TRBV12-2 is a pseudogene locus. The CDR3 spans 19 residues.

This clonotype was detected ten times or more. The V gene is TRBV5-1, the J gene TRBJ2-1, with a weak D call TRBD1 (6 bases). The CDR3 extends over 14 amino acids. With 4 bases removed from V and 6 bases from J, the gap between germline ends came to 14 bases. CDR1 SGHRS and CDR2 YFSETQ come from the germline V gene. Written as DNA, the CDR3 is TGCGCCAGCAGCGCGTCCCCAGGGGCCAATGAGCAGTTCTTC. It translates to CASSASPGANEQFF.

This clonotype was detected only a few times. The chain combines TRBV6-1 with TRBJ2-7, with a possible D match to TRBD1 (5 bases). Trimming took 4 bases from V and 2 from J, leaving 9 bases between them. The CDR3 consists of 13 residues. Germline V lookup: CDR1 MNHNS, CDR2 SASEGT. In DNA, the CDR3 is TGTGCCAGCAGTGCACAGGAAACCTACGAGCAGTACTTC. This codes for CASSAQETYEQYF.

There are many counts of this clonotype. This rearrangement joins TRBV20-1 to TRBJ1-1; D not resolved. Germline-derived CDR1 and CDR2 are DFQATT and SNEGSKA (reference sequence). This CDR3 spans 14 amino acids. Trimming removed 1 base at V and 0 bases at J, with 9 bases between. The DNA of the CDR3 is TGCAGTGCTAGAGGACAAAACATGAACACTGAAGCTTTCTTT. The encoded protein is CSARGQNMNTEAFF.

This clonotype was recorded many times. The V gene is TRBV5-5, the J gene TRBJ2-7; TRBD2 agrees at 8 bases. The J segment lost 6 bases and the V segment lost 2 bases, leaving 7 bases of the junction unmatched. Germline lookup yields CDR1 SGHKS and CDR2 YYEKEE (reference sequence). The CDR3 has 14 residues. The CDR3 spells CASSFTAGGGEQYF. CDR3 coding DNA: TGTGCCAGCAGCTTCACCGCGGGGGGTGGCGAGCAGTACTTC.

This clonotype was detected a few times. V is TRBV5-1 and J is TRBJ2-3; D not certain. The CDR3 is 14 amino acids. Looked up from germline, CDR1 is SGHRS and CDR2 is YFSETQ. V gave up 1 base and J gave up 6 bases, with 12 bases separating them. The CDR3 spells CASSLTGVRDTQYF. In nucleotides, the CDR3 is TGCGCCAGCAGCTTGACTGGAGTCAGGGATACGCAGTATTTT.

This clonotype was counted ten times or more. V is TRBV4-2 and J is TRBJ1-2, with D tentatively TRBD1 (5 bases). Germline CDR1 LGHNA, CDR2 YNFKEQ. Trimming cost V 3 bases and J 2 bases, with 7 bases left between them. The CDR3 sequence is 13 residues long. The CDR3 nucleotides read TGTGCCAGCAGCCAGGGGGGGAACTATGGCTACACCTTC. Amino acids: CASSQGGNYGYTF.

The sample holds a few counts of this clonotype. The chain joins TRBV5-1 to TRBJ1-4; D gene unclear. V was shortened by 6 bases and J by 6 bases, with 6 bases between the two germline ends. CDR1 and CDR2 (germline): SGHRS, YFSETQ. The CDR3 has 11 residues. CDR3 loop: CASKLYEKLFF. For the CDR3, the DNA is TGCGCCAGCAAGCTTTATGAAAAACTGTTTTTT. Full variable domain (outside the CDR3, taken from reference TRBV5-1 and TRBJ1-4): KAGVTQTPRYLIKTRGQQVTLSCSPISGHRSVSWYQQTPGQGLQFLFEYFSETQRNKGNFPGRFSGRQFSNSRSEMNVSTLELGDSALYLCASKLYEKLFFGSGTQLSVL.

This clonotype came up many times. V gene TRBV12-3 or TRBV12-4 combines with J gene TRBJ1-5; D not certain. V lost 6 bases and J lost 7, with 28 bases in between. This CDR3 spans 18 amino acids. The chain's CDR3 is CASSHDGYFEDSKQPQHF. CDR3 DNA sequence: TGTGCCAGCAGCCACGATGGGTATTTTGAAGACTCGAAACAGCCCCAGCATTTT.

The gene calls are TRBV11-3 and TRBJ2-1; D unresolved. The germline gives CDR1 SGHNT, CDR2 YENEEA. V lost 2 bases and J lost 6, with 8 bases in between. The CDR3 covers 13 residues. DNA of the CDR3: TGTGCCAGCAGCTTACTTTCCAGCAATGAGCAGTTCTTC. It translates to CASSLLSSNEQFF.

This clonotype was recorded at least ten times. The chain employs TRBV2 and TRBJ2-1, with 8 bases fitting TRBD2. The germline V gene has CDR1 SNHLY and CDR2 FYNNEI. The CDR3 runs to 14 residues. Trimming at V came to 8 bases and at J to 6 bases, leaving 9 bases not matched to a gene. The CDR3 nucleotides read TGTGCCAGCTCCGGGACTAGAATTATCAATGAGCAGTTCTTC. This translates into CASSGTRIINEQFF.

This clonotype has a count of ten or more. The V gene is TRBV7-9, the J gene TRBJ1-5, with 7 bases identical to TRBD1. This CDR3 is 16 amino acids long. CDR1 is SEHNR and CDR2 is FQNEAQ in the germline V gene (reference sequence). Unmatched junction bases numbered 9, after V lost 5 bases and J lost 2 bases. The CDR3 DNA reads as TGTGCCAGCAGCGGACAGGAACTTAGGGGCAATCAGCCCCAGCATTTT. Translated, it gives CASSGQELRGNQPQHF.

This rearrangement joins TRBV11-2 to TRBJ2-2; TRBD2 matches at 11 bases. Trimming removed 2 bases from V and 5 bases from J; junction bases left unmatched: 1. The CDR3 runs to 15 residues. Germline V gene lookup returns CDR1 SGHAT and CDR2 FQNNGV. The CDR3 nucleotides read TGTGCCAGCAGCTTATCTAGCGGGGGGACCGGGGAGCTGTTTTTT. Protein sequence: CASSLSSGGTGELFF.

This clonotype has a count of ten or more. The genes are TRBV5-4 and TRBJ2-3; tentative D call: TRBD2 (7 bases). The length of the CDR3 is 16 residues. Trimming cost V 2 bases and J 2 bases, with 15 bases left between them. Germline values: CDR1 SGHNT, CDR2 YYREEE (reference sequence). The CDR3 DNA reads as TGTGCCAGCAGCTTTGGAGGGGGGGCCACCACAGATACGCAGTATTTT. This translates into CASSFGGGATTDTQYF. The variable domain in full, with the rest retrieved from reference TRBV5-4 and TRBJ2-3, is ETGVTQSPTHLIKTRGQQVTLRCSSQSGHNTVSWYQQALGQGPQFIFQYYREEENGRGNFPPRFSGLQFPNYSSELNVNALELDDSALYLCASSFGGGATTDTQYFGPGTRLTVL.

The chain is built from TRBV4-2 and TRBJ1-1; 7 bases match TRBD1. Germline V gives CDR1 LGHNA, CDR2 YNFKEQ. The CDR3 consists of 14 residues. V gave up 2 bases and J gave up 3 bases; unmatched junction bases: 3. DNA of the CDR3: TGTGCCAGCAGCCAACGACAGGGAGACACTGAAGCTTTCTTT. As protein: CASSQRQGDTEAFF.

This clonotype was detected only a few times. This sequence joins TRBV12-3 or TRBV12-4 and TRBJ2-7; D is undetermined. V was pared by 4 bases and J by 2 bases, with 27 bases between. The CDR3 contains 19 residues. The CDR3 spells CASSSSIFDQNYRTYEQYF. CDR3 bases: TGTGCCAGCAGTTCTTCCATCTTTGACCAGAATTATAGAACCTACGAGCAGTACTTC.